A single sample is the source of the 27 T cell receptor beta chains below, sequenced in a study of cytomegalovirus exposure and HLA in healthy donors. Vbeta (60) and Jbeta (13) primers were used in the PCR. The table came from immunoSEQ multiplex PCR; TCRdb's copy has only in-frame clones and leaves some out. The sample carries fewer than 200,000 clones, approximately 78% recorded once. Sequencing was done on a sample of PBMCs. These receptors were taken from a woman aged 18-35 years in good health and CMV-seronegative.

CDR3 sequence: CASSPGEGADTEAFF. As DNA, the CDR3 is TGTGCCAGCTCACCAGGGGAGGGAGCTGACACTGAAGCTTTCTTT. The chain combines TRBV18 with TRBJ1-1; D uncertain. The CDR3 consists of 15 residues. Germline CDR1 reads KGHSH; CDR2 reads LQKENI. V shed 2 bases and J shed 3 bases, with 13 bases lying between them.

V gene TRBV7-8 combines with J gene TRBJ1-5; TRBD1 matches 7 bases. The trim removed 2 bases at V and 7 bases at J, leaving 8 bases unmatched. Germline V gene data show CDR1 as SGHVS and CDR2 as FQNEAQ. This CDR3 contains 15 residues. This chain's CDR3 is CASSLSVQGGQPQHF. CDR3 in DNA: TGTGCCAGCAGCTTATCGGTCCAGGGGGGACAGCCCCAGCATTTT. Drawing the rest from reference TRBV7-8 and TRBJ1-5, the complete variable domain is GAGVSQSPRYKVAKRGQDVALRCDPISGHVSLFWYQQALGQGPEFLTYFQNEAQLDKSGLPSDRFFAERPEGSVSTLKIQRTQQEDSAVYLCASSLSVQGGQPQHFGDGTRLSIL.

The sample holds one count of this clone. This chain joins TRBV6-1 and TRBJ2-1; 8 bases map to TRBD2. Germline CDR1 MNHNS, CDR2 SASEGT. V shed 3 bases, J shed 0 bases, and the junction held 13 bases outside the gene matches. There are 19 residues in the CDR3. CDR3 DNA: TGTGCCAGCAGTGAGTCTTACCCCCCCGGGACTAGCTCCTACAATGAGCAGTTCTTC. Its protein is CASSESYPPGTSSYNEQFF.

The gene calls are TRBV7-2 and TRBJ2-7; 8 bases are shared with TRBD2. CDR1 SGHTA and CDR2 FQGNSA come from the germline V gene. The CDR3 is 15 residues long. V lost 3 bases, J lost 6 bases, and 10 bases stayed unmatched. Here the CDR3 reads CASSFGLAGPFEQYF. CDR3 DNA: TGTGCCAGCAGCTTCGGCCTAGCGGGCCCCTTCGAGCAGTACTTC.

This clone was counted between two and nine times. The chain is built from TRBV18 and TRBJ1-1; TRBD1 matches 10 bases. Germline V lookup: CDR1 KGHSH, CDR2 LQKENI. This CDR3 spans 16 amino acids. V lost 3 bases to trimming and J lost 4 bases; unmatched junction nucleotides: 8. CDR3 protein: CASSPGQGIMSTEAFF. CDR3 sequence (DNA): TGTGCCAGCTCACCGGGACAGGGGATAATGAGCACTGAAGCTTTCTTT. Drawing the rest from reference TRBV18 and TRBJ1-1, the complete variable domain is NAGVMQNPRHLVRRRGQEARLRCSPMKGHSHVYWYRQLPEEGLKFMVYLQKENIIDESGMPKERFSAEFPKEGPSILRIQQVVRGDSAAYFCASSPGQGIMSTEAFFGQGTRLTVV.

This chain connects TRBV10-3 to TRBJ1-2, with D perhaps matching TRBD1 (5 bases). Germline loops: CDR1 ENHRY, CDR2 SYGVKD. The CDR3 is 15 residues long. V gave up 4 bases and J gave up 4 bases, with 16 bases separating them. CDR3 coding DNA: TGTGCCATCAGTGCCAGGGAGGGCCCCCTCTATGGCTACACCTTC. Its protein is CAISAREGPLYGYTF.

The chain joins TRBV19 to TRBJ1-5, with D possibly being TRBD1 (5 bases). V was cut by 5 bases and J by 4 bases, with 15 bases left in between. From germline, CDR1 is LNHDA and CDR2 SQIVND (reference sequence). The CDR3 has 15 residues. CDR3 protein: CASSGGSGRNQPQHF. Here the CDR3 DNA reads TGTGCCAGTAGTGGGGGGAGCGGCCGGAATCAGCCCCAGCATTTT.

CDR3 residues: CASSVDSSGWETQYF. CDR3 sequence (DNA): TGTGCCAGCAGCGTAGATTCTAGCGGTTGGGAGACCCAGTACTTC. The gene calls are TRBV9 and TRBJ2-5; TRBD2 matches 7 bases. CDR3 length: 15 amino acids. Germline CDR1 reads SGDLS; CDR2 reads YYNGEE. V lost 0 bases and J lost 5; bases outside the gene matches: 7.

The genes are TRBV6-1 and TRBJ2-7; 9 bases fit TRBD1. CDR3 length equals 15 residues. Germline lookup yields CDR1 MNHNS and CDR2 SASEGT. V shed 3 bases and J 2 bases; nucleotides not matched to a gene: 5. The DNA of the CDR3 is TGTGCCAGCAGTGAGGGACAGGGACCCCCCTACGAGCAGTACTTC. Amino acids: CASSEGQGPPYEQYF.

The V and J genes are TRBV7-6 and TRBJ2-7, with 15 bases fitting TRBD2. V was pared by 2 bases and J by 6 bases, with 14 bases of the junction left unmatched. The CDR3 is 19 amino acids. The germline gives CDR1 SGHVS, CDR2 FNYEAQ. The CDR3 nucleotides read TGTGCCAGCAGCTTAAGTCTCCGGACTAGCGGGAGGGCCTCGGGCGAGCAGTACTTC. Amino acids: CASSLSLRTSGRASGEQYF.

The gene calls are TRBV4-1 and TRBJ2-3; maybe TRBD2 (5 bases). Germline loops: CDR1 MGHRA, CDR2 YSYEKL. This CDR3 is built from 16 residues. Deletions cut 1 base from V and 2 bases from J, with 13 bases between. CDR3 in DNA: TGCGCCAGCAGCCAAGCGGGGATGATAAACACAGATACGCAGTATTTT. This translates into CASSQAGMINTDTQYF.

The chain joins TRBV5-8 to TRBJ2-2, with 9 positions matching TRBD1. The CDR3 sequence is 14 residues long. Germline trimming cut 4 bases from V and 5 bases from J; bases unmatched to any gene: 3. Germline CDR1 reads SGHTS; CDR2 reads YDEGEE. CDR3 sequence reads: CASSRDRATGELFF. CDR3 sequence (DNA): TGTGCCAGCAGCCGGGACAGGGCGACCGGGGAGCTGTTTTTT.

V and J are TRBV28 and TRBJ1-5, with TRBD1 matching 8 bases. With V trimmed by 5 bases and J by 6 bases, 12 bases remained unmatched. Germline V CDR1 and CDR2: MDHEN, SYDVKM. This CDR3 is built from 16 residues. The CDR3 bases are TGTGCCAGCAGTCGCAATGCAGGGGGCTTTGGTCAGCCCCAGCATTTT. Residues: CASSRNAGGFGQPQHF. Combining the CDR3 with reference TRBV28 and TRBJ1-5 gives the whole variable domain DVKVTQSSRYLVKRTGEKVFLECVQDMDHENMFWYRQDPGLGLRLIYFSYDVKMKEKGDIPEGYSVSREKKERFSLILESASTNQTSMYLCASSRNAGGFGQPQHFGDGTRLSIL.

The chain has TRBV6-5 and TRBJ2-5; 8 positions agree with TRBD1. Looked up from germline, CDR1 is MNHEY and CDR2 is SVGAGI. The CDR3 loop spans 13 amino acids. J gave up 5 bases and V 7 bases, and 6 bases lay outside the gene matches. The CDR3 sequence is CASTQGAGETQYF. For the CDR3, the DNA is TGTGCCAGCACCCAGGGGGCTGGGGAGACCCAGTACTTC.

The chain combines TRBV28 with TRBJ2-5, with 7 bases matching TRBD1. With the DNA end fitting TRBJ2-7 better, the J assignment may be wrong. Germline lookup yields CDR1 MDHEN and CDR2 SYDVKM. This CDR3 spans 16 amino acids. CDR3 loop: CASSFRTGTDSYEQYF. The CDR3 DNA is TGTGCCAGCAGTTTTAGGACCGGGACAGACTCCTACGAGCAGTACTTC.

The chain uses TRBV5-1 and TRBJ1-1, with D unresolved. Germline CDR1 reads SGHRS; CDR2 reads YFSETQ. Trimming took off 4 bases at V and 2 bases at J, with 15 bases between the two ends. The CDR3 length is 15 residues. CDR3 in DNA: TGCGCCAGCAGCAAAGCCCAGGCTTCCAACACTGAAGCTTTCTTT. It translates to CASSKAQASNTEAFF.

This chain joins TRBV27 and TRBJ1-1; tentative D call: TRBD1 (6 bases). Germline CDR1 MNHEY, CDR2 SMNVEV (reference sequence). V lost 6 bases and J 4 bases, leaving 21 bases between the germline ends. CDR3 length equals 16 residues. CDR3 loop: CASRSLKGGRGTEAFF. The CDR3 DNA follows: TGTGCCAGCAGAAGCTTGAAGGGGGGGCGGGGCACTGAAGCTTTCTTT.

CDR3 DNA: TGTGCCAGCAGTGAAACGCGGAACACCTACGAGCAGTACTTC. Translated: CASSETRNTYEQYF. The chain has TRBV25-1 and TRBJ2-7; D gene ambiguous. Per the germline V gene, CDR1 is MGHDK and CDR2 is SYGVNS. This CDR3 comprises 14 residues. Trimming shortened V by 2 bases and J by 2 bases, and 10 bases separated the two germline ends.

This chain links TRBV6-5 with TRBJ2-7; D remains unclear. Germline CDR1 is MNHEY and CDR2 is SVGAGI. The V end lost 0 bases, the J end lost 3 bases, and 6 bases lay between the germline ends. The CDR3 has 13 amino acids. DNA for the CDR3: TGTGCCAGCAGTTACTCTGCTAGCTACGAGCAGTACTTC. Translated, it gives CASSYSASYEQYF.

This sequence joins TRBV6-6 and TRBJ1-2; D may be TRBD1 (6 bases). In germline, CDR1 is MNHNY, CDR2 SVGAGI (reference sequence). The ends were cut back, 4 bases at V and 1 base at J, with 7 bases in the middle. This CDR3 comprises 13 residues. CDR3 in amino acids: CASSWDNNYGYTF. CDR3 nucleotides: TGTGCCAGCAGTTGGGACAATAACTATGGCTACACCTTC.

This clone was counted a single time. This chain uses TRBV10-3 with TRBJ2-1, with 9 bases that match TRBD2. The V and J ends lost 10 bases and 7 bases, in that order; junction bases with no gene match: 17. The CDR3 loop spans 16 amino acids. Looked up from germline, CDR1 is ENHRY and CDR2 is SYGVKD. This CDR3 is CATSYRGRAERNEQFF. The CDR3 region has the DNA TGTGCCACAAGTTATCGCGGGAGGGCCGAAAGGAATGAGCAGTTCTTC.

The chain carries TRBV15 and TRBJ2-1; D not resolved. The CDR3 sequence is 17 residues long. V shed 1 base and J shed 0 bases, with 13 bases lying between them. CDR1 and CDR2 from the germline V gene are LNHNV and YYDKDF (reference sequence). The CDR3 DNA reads TGTGCCACCAGCAGAGGTGGAGATTCCTCCTCCTACAATGAGCAGTTCTTC. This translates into CATSRGGDSSSYNEQFF.

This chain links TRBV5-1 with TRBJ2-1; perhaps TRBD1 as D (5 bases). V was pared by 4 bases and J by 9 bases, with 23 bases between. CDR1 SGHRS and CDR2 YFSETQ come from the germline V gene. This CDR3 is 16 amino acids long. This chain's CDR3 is CASSRRAGFLIGEQFF. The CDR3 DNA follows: TGCGCCAGCAGCCGCAGGGCAGGGTTCTTAATCGGTGAGCAGTTCTTC.

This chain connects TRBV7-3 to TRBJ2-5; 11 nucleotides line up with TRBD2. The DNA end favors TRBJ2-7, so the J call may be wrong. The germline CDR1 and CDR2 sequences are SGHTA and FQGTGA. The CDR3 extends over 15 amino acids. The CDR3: CASSLGTSGTNEQYF. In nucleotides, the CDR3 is TGTGCCAGCAGCTTAGGGACTAGCGGCACAAACGAGCAGTACTTC.

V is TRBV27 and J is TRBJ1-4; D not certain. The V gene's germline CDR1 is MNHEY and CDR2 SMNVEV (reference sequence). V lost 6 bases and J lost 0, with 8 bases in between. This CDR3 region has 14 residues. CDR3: CASSPLATNEKLFF. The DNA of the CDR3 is TGTGCCAGCAGCCCCCTCGCAACTAATGAAAAACTGTTTTTT.

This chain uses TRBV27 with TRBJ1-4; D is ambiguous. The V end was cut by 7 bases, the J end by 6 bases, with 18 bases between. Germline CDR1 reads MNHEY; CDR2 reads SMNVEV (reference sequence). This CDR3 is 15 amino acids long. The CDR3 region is CASTPLAGKDEKLFF. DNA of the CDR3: TGTGCCAGCACCCCCCTAGCTGGTAAAGATGAAAAACTGTTTTTT.

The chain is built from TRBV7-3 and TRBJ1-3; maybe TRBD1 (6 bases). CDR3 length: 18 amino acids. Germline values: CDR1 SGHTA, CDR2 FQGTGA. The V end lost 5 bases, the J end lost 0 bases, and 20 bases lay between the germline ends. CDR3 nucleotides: TGTGCCAGCAGCCCCCGTGGACAGAAGAACTACTCTGGAAACACCATATATTTT. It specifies CASSPRGQKNYSGNTIYF.